The TCR beta chain under discussion was sequenced for a study of blood T cells in healthy people across ages. Broader study findings: Per-million-T-cell TCR beta diversity fell roughly linearly with age.

Then a second PCR, running roughly 7 to 11 cycles, was carried out with a sample-barcoded 5' primer and a J-beta primer mix. Every sample gave at least 3 million paired-end reads containing CDR3. TCRdb redid the calling of the 5' RACE reads with MiXCR, one entry per CDR3 protein. In the table there are hundreds of thousands of distinct CDR3 sequences, approximately 60% of which are singletons. This CDR3 region has 15 residues. V lost 3 bases and J lost 7; bases outside the gene matches: 12. From germline, CDR1 is DFQATT and CDR2 SNEGSKA (reference sequence). To note about this clonotype: Its antigen is not identified.

The donors, healthy Caucasians from Russia, were aged roughly 6 to 100. What was sequenced was blood. This chain links TRBV20-1 with TRBJ2-7; 10 bases are shared with TRBD2. The origin of this receptor is a middle-aged man in good health. The CDR3 DNA follows: TGCAGTGCTAGGTCCGGAGCGGGAGGGTCATATGAGCAGTACTTC. Residues: CSARSGAGGSYEQYF.